The following is a T cell receptor beta chain sequence with its context. Its antigen is unknown. Clones were sequenced by immunoSEQ multiplex PCR, and TCRdb holds only the in-frame ones, with some missing. Of around 100,000 clones in the sample, 80% to 95% were seen once. This record belongs to a study of siplizumab effects on memory and regulatory T cells. The study, taken as a whole, reports: The apparent diversity of naive T cells exceeded that of memory cells, and naive T cells seemed to make a major contribution to the alloresponse. The authors could not assign a naive or memory phenotype to roughly 75-95% of proliferating CD4+ or CD8+ clones. With siplizumab, cumulative frequency of CD4+ memory-derived alloreactive sequences dropped significantly. Mapping to unstimulated subsets was achieved for only a minor fraction of alloreactive clones.

Germline CDR1 is SGHDT and CDR2 is YYEEEE. This CDR3 contains 12 residues. Trimming shortened V by 4 bases and J by 8 bases, and 12 bases separated the two germline ends. Input material: CD4+ T cells sorted from blood. The rearrangement uses TRBV5-6 and TRBJ1-2, with D unresolved. The TCR comes from a human donor in good health. CDR3 nucleotide sequence: TGTGCCAGCAGCCCAAGTATGGGGGGCTACACCTTC. Amino acid sequence: CASSPSMGGYTF.